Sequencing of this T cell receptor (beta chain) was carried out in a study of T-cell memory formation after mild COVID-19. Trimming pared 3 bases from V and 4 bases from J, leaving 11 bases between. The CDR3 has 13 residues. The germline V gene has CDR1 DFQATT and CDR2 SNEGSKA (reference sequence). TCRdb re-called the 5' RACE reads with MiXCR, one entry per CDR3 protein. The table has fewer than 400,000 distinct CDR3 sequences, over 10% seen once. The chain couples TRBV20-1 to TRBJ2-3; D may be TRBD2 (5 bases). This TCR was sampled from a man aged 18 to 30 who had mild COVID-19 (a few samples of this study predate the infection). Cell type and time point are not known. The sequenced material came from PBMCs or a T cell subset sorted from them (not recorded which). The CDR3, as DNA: TGCAGTGCTAGGAGGGCTAGCCCAGATACGCAGTATTTT. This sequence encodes CSARRASPDTQYF.